These 12 T cell receptor beta chains originate from one sample sequenced in a study of T cell repertoires in cytomegalovirus infection. Each CDR3 protein gets one entry after TCRdb re-called the reads with MiXCR. The sample contains some 940,000 distinct CDR3 sequences, around 32% of which appear only once. No antigens are known for them. The starting material was cultured CD8+ T cells from PBMCs, obtained from culture after CMV antigen stimulation. These receptors came from a human donor in good health (CMV status not recorded). Some clones in this sample may be carry-over from other donors' samples.

This clonotype was seen ten or more times. J is TRBJ1-5 and V is TRBV7-6; 9 bases match TRBD1. This CDR3 contains 15 residues. Germline V gives CDR1 SGHVS, CDR2 FNYEAQ. The J segment lost 4 bases and the V segment lost 5 bases, leaving 6 bases of the junction unmatched. In DNA, the CDR3 is TGTGCCAGCAGCAGCGGACAGGGGCTGAATCAGCCCCAGCATTTT. This sequence encodes CASSSGQGLNQPQHF.

This clonotype occurred a few times. The J gene is TRBJ1-2, the V gene TRBV6-4; 9 bases are shared with TRBD1. The CDR3 consists of 19 residues. The germline gives CDR1 MRHNA, CDR2 SNTAGT. V lost 4 bases to trimming and J lost 0 bases; unmatched junction nucleotides: 15. CDR3 protein: CASSAPSGQGSSANYGYTF. CDR3 coding DNA: TGTGCCAGCAGTGCCCCTTCGGGACAGGGATCCTCAGCTAACTATGGCTACACCTTC.

At least ten counts were recorded for this clonotype. The genes are TRBV7-8 and TRBJ1-2; a weak D match, TRBD1 (6 bases). Trimming stripped 7 bases from V and 6 bases from J, with 18 bases between. Germline values: CDR1 SGHVS, CDR2 FQNEAQ. This CDR3 spans 14 amino acids. The CDR3 here is CASTHPGGGHGYTF. The CDR3, as DNA: TGTGCCAGCACACACCCTGGGGGGGGGCATGGCTACACCTTC.

This clonotype came up many times. The chain joins TRBV4-1 to TRBJ2-1; D unclear. The ends were cut back, 0 bases at V and 0 bases at J, with 6 bases in the middle. The CDR3 has 15 residues. CDR1 and CDR2 from the germline V gene are MGHRA and YSYEKL. The CDR3 is CASSQEQSSYNEQFF. CDR3 coding DNA: TGCGCCAGCAGCCAAGAACAGAGCTCCTACAATGAGCAGTTCTTC.

The chain uses TRBV5-1 and TRBJ2-1; D unclear. The CDR3 totals 15 residues. Germline loops: CDR1 SGHRS, CDR2 YFSETQ. V was pared by 4 bases and J by 3 bases, with 14 bases between. The CDR3 loop reads CASSADAAFYNEQFF. The CDR3 DNA is TGCGCCAGCAGCGCCGACGCCGCCTTCTACAATGAGCAGTTCTTC.

V is TRBV7-6 and J is TRBJ2-2; 7 nucleotides line up with TRBD1. CDR1 and CDR2 (germline): SGHVS, FNYEAQ. V trimming: 5 bases; J trimming: 2 bases; junction bases outside the gene matches: 11. The CDR3 has 17 amino acids. The CDR3 DNA reads TGTGCCAGCAGCGTATTCCCCGACAGGGTCAACACCGGGGAGCTGTTTTTT. It is translated as CASSVFPDRVNTGELFF. The full variable domain, with the rest looked up from reference TRBV7-6 and TRBJ2-2, is GAGVSQSPRYKVTKRGQDVALRCDPISGHVSLYWYRQALGQGPEFLTYFNYEAQQDKSGLPNDRFSAERPEGSISTLTIQRTEQRDSAMYRCASSVFPDRVNTGELFFGEGSRLTVL.

This clonotype occurred many times. The chain couples TRBV7-2 to TRBJ2-2, with 8 bases that match TRBD2. This CDR3 is built from 16 residues. CDR1 SGHTA and CDR2 FQGNSA come from the germline V gene. The J segment lost 6 bases and the V segment lost 5 bases, leaving 11 bases of the junction unmatched. The CDR3: CASSPDWAGGAGELFF. CDR3 bases: TGTGCCAGCAGCCCAGACTGGGCGGGGGGTGCCGGGGAGCTGTTTTTT.

This CDR3 reads CASSSGTGLGEQYF. The CDR3 nucleotides are TGTGCCAGCAGCTCCGGGACAGGTTTAGGCGAGCAGTACTTC. The chain recombines TRBV5-6 with TRBJ2-7; 8 bases are shared with TRBD1. Per germline, CDR1 SGHDT and CDR2 YYEEEE. Losses at the gene ends were 3 bases for V and 6 bases for J; bases not matched to a gene: 8. The CDR3 length is 14 residues.

This sequence joins TRBV19 and TRBJ2-5; possible D gene TRBD2, 6 bases. V shed 5 bases and J shed 1 base, with 17 bases lying between them. The CDR3 loop spans 16 amino acids. CDR1 and CDR2 (germline): LNHDA, SQIVND (reference sequence). CDR3 loop: CASSSLDYLAQETQYF. CDR3 DNA: TGTGCCAGTAGTTCTTTGGACTACCTGGCCCAAGAGACCCAGTACTTC.

This clonotype was seen once. The chain combines TRBV19 with TRBJ2-5; 10 nucleotides agree with TRBD2. Per germline, CDR1 LNHDA and CDR2 SQIVND (reference sequence). V lost 10 bases and J lost 4; bases outside the gene matches: 9. The CDR3 is made up of 14 amino acids. CDR3 bases: TGTGCCACCCGCTCCCCTAGCGGGGGAGAGACCCAGTACTTC. Translation gives CATRSPSGGETQYF.

The rearrangement joins TRBV7-9 to TRBJ2-4, with a tentative D call TRBD1 (6 bases). Per the germline V gene, CDR1 is SEHNR and CDR2 is FQNEAQ (reference sequence). V was pared by 0 bases and J by 5 bases, with 23 bases between. The CDR3 covers 19 residues. The chain's CDR3 is CASSLAGRGYYLKQNIQYF. The CDR3 region has the DNA TGTGCCAGCAGCTTAGCGGGCAGGGGATATTACCTGAAGCAAAACATTCAGTACTTC.

This clonotype showed up many times. The V and J genes are TRBV5-1 and TRBJ2-1; the D is unclear. Germline V gives CDR1 SGHRS, CDR2 YFSETQ. Trimming stripped 0 bases from V and 5 bases from J, with 12 bases between. The CDR3 runs 15 residues. The CDR3 protein is CASSLEGRTDNEQFF. As DNA, the CDR3 is TGCGCCAGCAGCTTGGAAGGTCGGACGGACAATGAGCAGTTCTTC.